The text below deals with one T cell receptor (beta chain). One junction end does not reproduce the germline sequence, and a read error may be involved. The source of the sample is a study of T cell changes during pregnancy in multiple sclerosis. Data came from immunoSEQ multiplex PCR; TCRdb stores just in-frame clones and leaves some out. The data show tens of thousands of clones, approximately 95% seen once. This sequence originates from a female donor in good health, enrolled as a control in a pregnancy study. The sample consisted of peripheral blood, taken in the second trimester of pregnancy.

CDR3 nucleotide sequence: TGTGCCAGCGTCTATAGCGGGAGCTCCGACGAGCAGTACTTC. Translating gives CASVYSGSSDEQYF. The V and J genes are TRBV18 and TRBJ2-7; 9 nucleotides align to TRBD2. There are 14 residues in the CDR3. Germline lookup yields CDR1 KGHSH and CDR2 LQKENI.